The entry below gives a single TCR beta chain sequence along with its context. Its recognized antigen is unknown. Base qualities are not at hand, and no much larger clone is one base apart. This sample was included in a study of blood T cell repertoires in COVID-19 (dated by TCRdb to 2018 to 2021). Study-level background: The collaborator samples originated in the United States, Italy and Spain and spanned the acute and convalescent phases of COVID-19. HLA class I and class II types, where available, came from metadata supplied by the sample provider rather than from assay-based typing. Sample metadata almost always included a de-identified subject ID, COVID-19 status, age in years and sex. The material from the prospective study consisted of cDNA or gDNA derived from T cells, B-cell-depleted T cells, or PBMCs. The dataset comprised deeply sampled blood TCRbeta repertoires from subjects exposed to, actively infected with, or recovered from COVID-19. A freely available public database, intended as a resource for researchers studying the immune response to SARS-CoV-2, is where the repertoires were released. Samples came from the ongoing ImmuneRACE study (first 160 participants) plus 1,254 subjects from 6 global collaborators. Broad study findings and their caveats: How much clinical and demographic metadata was included differed by source and by participant, and the metadata was provided uncurated.

The collaborating institutions used their own protocols to collect whole blood in K2EDTA tubes. For TCRbeta analysis, collaborators shipped samples in one of three forms: frozen whole blood, isolated PBMCs, or DNA extracted from either of those sample types. TCRbeta CDR3 regions were amplified from genomic DNA by means of the immunoSEQ Assay, a bias-controlled multiplex PCR. The source study handled its data this way. The number of nucleated cells in each sample was estimated by amplification of reference gene primers within the assay. Sequence reads were collapsed and filtered to measure the absolute abundance of every unique TCRbeta CDR3 rearrangement. Productive Simpson clonality was computed per sample as the square root of Simpson's diversity index over productive rearrangements. Drawn from immuneACCESS, this table holds only the in-frame rearrangements with V and J called that TCRdb kept. Clones are partly lost; checked studies trace under half to an unresolved V gene and leave the rest unexplained. The V and J calls and clone size come from that table; D and trimming were worked out from the DNA. This sample lists fewer than 65,000 clones; under 90% were detected once. 12% of the sample comes from the top ten.

V was cut back by 0 bases and J by 4 bases, leaving a gap of 34 bases between them. The CDR3 contains 22 residues, cysteine and phenylalanine counted. Only CDR3 DNA remains: 66 bases, in frame from the first base. CDR1 is given as SGHRS and CDR2 as YFSETQ, both from the germline V gene. Specimen: peripheral blood. The sequence was collected from a human donor in a cohort sampled during active COVID-19. This receptor chain uses TRBV5-1 and TRBJ1-1; a weak D assignment points to TRBD1 (5 bases agree). CDR3 loop: CASSLEAGGTTRAGVLGTEAFF. In nucleotide form, the sequence is TGCGCCAGCAGCTTGGAGGCCGGGGGGACTACAAGGGCCGGCGTTTTGGGCACTGAAGCTTTCTTT.